The 25 T cell receptor beta chains below all came from one sample that was sequenced in a study of cytomegalovirus exposure and HLA in healthy donors. The PCR employed 60 Vbeta primers together with 13 Jbeta primers. The method was immunoSEQ multiplex PCR; TCRdb's version includes in-frame clones alone and lacks a portion of them. The sample lists around 210,000 clones, roughly 78% occurring once. Sequenced sample: PBMCs. The receptors were sampled from a boy aged 5-17 years in good health and CMV-seronegative.

A single count supports this clone. The chain recombines TRBV6-1 with TRBJ2-5; 7 bases agree with TRBD1. The DNA end favors TRBJ2-7, so the J call may be wrong. Germline loops: CDR1 MNHNS, CDR2 SASEGT. CDR3 size: 11 residues. This CDR3 is CASTGGYEQYF. CDR3 DNA: TGTGCCAGCACAGGGGGCTACGAGCAGTACTTC.

This rearrangement joins TRBV6-5 to TRBJ2-5, with a possible D match to TRBD2 (6 bases). Near its end, the DNA agrees better with TRBJ2-7, so the J call may be wrong. The CDR3 is 12 amino acids. Germline lookup yields CDR1 MNHEY and CDR2 SVGAGI. CDR3 in amino acids: CASMVRGREQYF. DNA for the CDR3: TGTGCCAGCATGGTGCGGGGTCGCGAGCAGTACTTC.

V gene TRBV27 combines with J gene TRBJ2-1, with 15 nucleotides matching TRBD2. Germline CDR1 is MNHEY and CDR2 is SMNVEV (reference sequence). The CDR3 is made up of 17 amino acids. V trimming: 8 bases; J trimming: 12 bases; junction bases outside the gene matches: 17. The CDR3 sequence is CASSNDPGLAGGFGQFF. The CDR3 region has the DNA TGTGCCAGCTCCAACGACCCGGGACTAGCGGGAGGCTTCGGGCAGTTCTTC.

The chain couples TRBV7-2 to TRBJ1-2, with 9 nucleotides matching TRBD1. Germline CDR1 SGHTA, CDR2 FQGNSA. The length of the CDR3 is 16 residues. The ends lost 6 bases at V and 5 bases at J; junction bases unmatched: 13. DNA of the CDR3: TGTGCCAGCAGGAAAACCGGGACAGGGAGATATTATGGCTACACCTTC. Protein: CASRKTGTGRYYGYTF. Variable domain in full (rest from reference TRBV7-2 and TRBJ1-2): GAGVSQSPSNKVTEKGKDVELRCDPISGHTALYWYRQSLGQGLEFLIYFQGNSAPDKSGLPSDRFSAERTGGSVSTLTIQRTQQEDSAVYLCASRKTGTGRYYGYTFGSGTRLTVV.

V is TRBV28 and J is TRBJ2-3; 11 nucleotides match TRBD2. The J segment lost 4 bases and the V segment lost 7 bases, leaving 1 base of the junction unmatched. CDR1 MDHEN and CDR2 SYDVKM come from the germline V gene. The CDR3 is 13 amino acids. This chain's CDR3 is CASIAGGPDTQYF. CDR3 nucleotides: TGTGCCAGCATAGCGGGAGGGCCAGATACGCAGTATTTT.

This chain connects TRBV30 to TRBJ1-1, with D tentatively TRBD1 (6 bases). The CDR3 covers 15 residues. Trimming shortened V by 3 bases and J by 0 bases, and 14 bases separated the two germline ends. CDR1 and CDR2 from the germline V gene are GTSNPN and SVGIG (reference sequence). This CDR3 reads CAWRQGSPLNTEAFF. The CDR3 DNA reads as TGTGCCTGGAGACAGGGAAGTCCCCTGAACACTGAAGCTTTCTTT.

The chain combines TRBV29-1 with TRBJ2-5; 8 bases map to TRBD2. Germline CDR1 and CDR2: SQVTM and ANQGSEA. V lost 2 bases, J lost 2 bases, and 10 bases stayed unmatched. The length of the CDR3 is 16 residues. CDR3 sequence (DNA): TGCAGCGTTGAACCTCGTCTTTCGGGAGGGCAAGAGACCCAGTACTTC. Translating it yields CSVEPRLSGGQETQYF.

The chain recombines TRBV9 with TRBJ1-4; TRBD1 is a possible D gene (5 bases). This CDR3 spans 12 amino acids. Germline assignment: CDR1 SGDLS and CDR2 YYNGEE. V was cut by 0 bases and J by 12 bases, with 9 bases left in between. CDR3 bases: TGTGCCAGCAGCGTAGTGGGGGGAGAACTGTTTTTT. It encodes CASSVVGGELFF.

DNA of the CDR3: TGCGCCAGCAGCTTGAGGTTGGGCGAAACTAATGAAAAACTGTTTTTT. This sequence encodes CASSLRLGETNEKLFF. The chain combines TRBV5-1 with TRBJ1-4, with D uncertain. The CDR3 length is 16 residues. Trimming removed 1 base from V and 1 base from J, with 11 bases in between. Germline V gene lookup returns CDR1 SGHRS and CDR2 YFSETQ.

V and J are TRBV2 and TRBJ2-2; TRBD1 matches 8 bases. The CDR3 has 15 residues. Trimming cost V 2 bases and J 4 bases; bases outside gene matches: 3. CDR1 SNHLY and CDR2 FYNNEI come from the germline V gene. The CDR3 here is CASSESRGLTGELFF. The CDR3 nucleotides are TGTGCCAGCAGTGAATCCAGGGGGCTCACCGGGGAGCTGTTTTTT.

This clone showed up just once. V is TRBV9 and J is TRBJ2-3, with a weak D call TRBD2 (6 bases). Germline V gives CDR1 SGDLS, CDR2 YYNGEE. Deletions cut 0 bases from V and 2 bases from J, with 10 bases between. This CDR3 has 15 residues. Here the CDR3 reads CASSVARRATDTQYF. The CDR3 coding sequence is TGTGCCAGCAGCGTAGCCAGGAGGGCCACAGATACGCAGTATTTT.

The V and J genes are TRBV6-5 and TRBJ2-2, with 8 bases identical to TRBD1. V dropped 7 bases and J dropped 6; count of bases not matched to a gene: 7. Germline values: CDR1 MNHEY, CDR2 SVGAGI. The CDR3 length is 14 residues. The CDR3 protein is CASTLDREAGELFF. CDR3 nucleotides: TGTGCCAGCACCCTGGACAGGGAGGCCGGGGAGCTGTTTTTT.

The V and J genes are TRBV6-5 and TRBJ2-1; D may be TRBD1 (5 bases). With 5 bases removed from V and 5 bases from J, the gap between germline ends came to 10 bases. Germline CDR1 is MNHEY and CDR2 is SVGAGI. The CDR3 is 13 amino acids. The CDR3 sequence: CASSPGADNEQFF. The CDR3 region has the DNA TGTGCCAGCAGTCCTGGGGCGGACAATGAGCAGTTCTTC.

J is TRBJ2-7 and V is TRBV7-9; the D gene is possibly TRBD1 (6 bases). This CDR3 spans 15 amino acids. Germline assignment: CDR1 SEHNR and CDR2 FQNEAQ (reference sequence). V was trimmed by 6 bases and J by 2 bases, leaving 17 bases between them. The CDR3 loop is CASRSTGTPAYEQYF. The CDR3 nucleotides are TGTGCCAGCAGGTCAACCGGGACACCAGCCTACGAGCAGTACTTC.

The V call is TRBV2, the J call TRBJ2-7, with 9 bases lining up with TRBD2. This CDR3 is built from 14 residues. CDR1 and CDR2 (germline): SNHLY, FYNNEI. The trim removed 3 bases at V and 2 bases at J, leaving 2 bases unmatched. CDR3 protein: CASSDGGGAYEQYF. The CDR3 coding sequence is TGTGCCAGCAGTGATGGCGGGGGGGCCTACGAGCAGTACTTC.

This rearrangement joins TRBV11-2 to TRBJ1-3; D possibly corresponds to TRBD1 (6 bases). V lost 0 bases and J lost 4, with 10 bases in between. CDR1 SGHAT and CDR2 FQNNGV come from the germline V gene. The CDR3 sequence is 15 residues long. As DNA, the CDR3 is TGTGCCAGCAGCTTAGAAGGGACACACGGAAACACCATATATTTT. Translated, it gives CASSLEGTHGNTIYF.

The V and J genes are TRBV19 and TRBJ1-4; 9 bases fit TRBD1. This CDR3 is 14 amino acids long. The V gene end was trimmed by 9 bases and the J gene end by 6 bases; junction bases not matched to a gene: 8. Germline CDR1 LNHDA, CDR2 SQIVND (reference sequence). CDR3 nucleotides: TGTGCCAGCAGCAGGACAGGGGAACATGAAAAACTGTTTTTT. The encoded protein is CASSRTGEHEKLFF.

The CDR3 loop is CASSIGPGDRAFF. In DNA form, the CDR3 reads TGTGCCAGTAGTATCGGGCCAGGGGACCGAGCTTTCTTT. This sequence joins TRBV19 and TRBJ1-1, with D possibly being TRBD1 (6 bases). CDR3 size: 13 residues. V was clipped by 3 bases and J by 10 bases, with 15 bases between them. Germline V lookup: CDR1 LNHDA, CDR2 SQIVND (reference sequence).

V gene TRBV2 combines with J gene TRBJ2-5, with TRBD1 matching over 8 bases. The J call may be faulty, since TRBJ2-7 better matches the DNA end. The CDR3 totals 12 residues. CDR1 and CDR2 (germline): SNHLY, FYNNEI. The CDR3 reads CASSVTGGEQYF. Written as DNA, the CDR3 is TGTGCCAGCAGTGTAACAGGGGGCGAGCAGTACTTC.

The chain is built from TRBV27 and TRBJ1-1, with a tentative D call TRBD1 (5 bases). V was pared by 3 bases and J by 3 bases, with 11 bases between. This CDR3 is 14 amino acids long. Per germline, CDR1 MNHEY and CDR2 SMNVEV (reference sequence). CDR3 sequence reads: CASSFWEGYTEAFF. In nucleotides, the CDR3 is TGTGCCAGCAGTTTCTGGGAGGGGTACACTGAAGCTTTCTTT.

This sequence joins TRBV2 and TRBJ2-6; D possibly corresponds to TRBD1 (5 bases). The CDR3 has 15 residues. Trimming removed 6 bases from V and 1 base from J, with 10 bases in between. Per the germline V gene, CDR1 is SNHLY and CDR2 is FYNNEI. Here the CDR3 reads CASRPTDSGANVLTF. As DNA, the CDR3 is TGTGCCAGCAGGCCGACAGATTCTGGGGCCAACGTCCTGACTTTC. Filled out from reference TRBV2 and TRBJ2-6, the complete variable domain reads EPEVTQTPSHQVTQMGQEVILRCVPISNHLYFYWYRQILGQKVEFLVSFYNNEISEKSEIFDDQFSVERPDGSNFTLKIRSTKLEDSAMYFCASRPTDSGANVLTFGAGSRLTVL.

This rearrangement joins TRBV6-6 to TRBJ1-1; D unclear. V was shortened by 2 bases and J by 6 bases, with 13 bases between the two germline ends. The CDR3 is 14 residues long. Germline CDR1 and CDR2: MNHNY and SVGAGI (reference sequence). CDR3 protein: CASSYPTGGSEAFF. The CDR3 nucleotides are TGTGCCAGCAGTTACCCCACCGGCGGTTCTGAAGCTTTCTTT.

This sequence joins TRBV18 and TRBJ1-5; maybe TRBD1 (5 bases). The CDR3 is made up of 18 amino acids. Per germline, CDR1 KGHSH and CDR2 LQKENI. V lost 3 bases to trimming and J lost 9 bases, with 27 bases between them. Here the CDR3 reads CASSPSGWRAREDSPQHF. In DNA, the CDR3 is TGTGCCAGCTCACCTTCTGGGTGGAGGGCCAGGGAGGATTCGCCCCAGCATTTT.

The chain recombines TRBV6-6 with TRBJ1-1; D gene uncertain. CDR1 is MNHNY and CDR2 is SVGAGI in the germline V gene (reference sequence). V was clipped by 6 bases and J by 4 bases, with 15 bases between them. This CDR3 contains 14 residues. The CDR3 loop reads CASRPELRGTEAFF. The CDR3 region has the DNA TGTGCCAGCAGGCCGGAGCTTCGGGGCACTGAAGCTTTCTTT.

The rearrangement joins TRBV5-1 to TRBJ2-7; TRBD1 matches 7 bases. Germline V gene lookup returns CDR1 SGHRS and CDR2 YFSETQ. V lost 2 bases to trimming and J lost 2 bases; unmatched junction nucleotides: 7. CDR3 length equals 15 residues. The CDR3 spells CASSFNRGSTYEQYF. As DNA, the CDR3 is TGCGCCAGCAGCTTCAACAGGGGCTCAACCTACGAGCAGTACTTC.